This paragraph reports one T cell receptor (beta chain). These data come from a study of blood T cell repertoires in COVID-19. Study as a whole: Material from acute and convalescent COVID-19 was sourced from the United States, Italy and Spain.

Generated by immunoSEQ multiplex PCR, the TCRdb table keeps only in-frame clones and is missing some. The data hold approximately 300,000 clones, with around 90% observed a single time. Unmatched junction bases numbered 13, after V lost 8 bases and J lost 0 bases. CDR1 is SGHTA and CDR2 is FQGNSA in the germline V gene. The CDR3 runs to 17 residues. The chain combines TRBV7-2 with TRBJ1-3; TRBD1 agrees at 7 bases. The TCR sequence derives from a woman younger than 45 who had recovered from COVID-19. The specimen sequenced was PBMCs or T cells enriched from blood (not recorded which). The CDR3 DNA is TGTGCCAGCTGTTATGGAGGGGGCGACCTCTCTGGAAACACCATATATTTT. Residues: CASCYGGGDLSGNTIYF.